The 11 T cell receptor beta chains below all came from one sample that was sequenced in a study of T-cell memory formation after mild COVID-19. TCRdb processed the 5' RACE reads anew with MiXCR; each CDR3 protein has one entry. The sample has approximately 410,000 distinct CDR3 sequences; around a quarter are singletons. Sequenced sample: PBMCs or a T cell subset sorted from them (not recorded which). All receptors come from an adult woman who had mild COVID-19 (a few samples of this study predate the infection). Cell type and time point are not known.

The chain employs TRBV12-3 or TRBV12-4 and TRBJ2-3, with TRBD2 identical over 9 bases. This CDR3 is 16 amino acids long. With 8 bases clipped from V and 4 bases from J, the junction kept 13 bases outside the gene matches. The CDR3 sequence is CASVRIAGAGADTQYF. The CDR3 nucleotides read TGTGCCAGCGTACGGATAGCGGGGGCGGGTGCAGATACGCAGTATTTT.

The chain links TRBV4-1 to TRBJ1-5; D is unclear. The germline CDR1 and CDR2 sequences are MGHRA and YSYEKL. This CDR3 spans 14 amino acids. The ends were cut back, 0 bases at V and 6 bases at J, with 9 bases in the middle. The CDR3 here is CASSQDYVSQPQHF. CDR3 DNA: TGCGCCAGCAGCCAAGATTATGTGAGTCAGCCCCAGCATTTT.

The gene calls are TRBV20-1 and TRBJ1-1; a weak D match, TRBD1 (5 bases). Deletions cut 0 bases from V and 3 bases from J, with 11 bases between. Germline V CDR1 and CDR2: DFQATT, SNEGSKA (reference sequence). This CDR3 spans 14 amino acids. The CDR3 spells CSARDFTGHTEAFF. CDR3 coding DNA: TGCAGTGCTAGAGATTTCACAGGTCACACTGAAGCTTTCTTT.

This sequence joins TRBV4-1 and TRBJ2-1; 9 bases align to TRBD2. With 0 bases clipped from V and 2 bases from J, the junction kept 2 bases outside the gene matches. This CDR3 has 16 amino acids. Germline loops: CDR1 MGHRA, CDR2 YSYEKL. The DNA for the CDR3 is TGCGCCAGCAGCCAAGAGGGCGGGGGGGCCTACAATGAGCAGTTCTTC. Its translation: CASSQEGGGAYNEQFF.

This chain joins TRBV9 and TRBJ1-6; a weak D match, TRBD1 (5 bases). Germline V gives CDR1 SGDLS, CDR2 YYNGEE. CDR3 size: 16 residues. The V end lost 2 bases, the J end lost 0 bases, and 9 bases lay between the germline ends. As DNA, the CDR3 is TGTGCCAGCAGCGTGGCCGACAGCTCCTATAATTCACCCCTCCACTTT. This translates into CASSVADSSYNSPLHF.

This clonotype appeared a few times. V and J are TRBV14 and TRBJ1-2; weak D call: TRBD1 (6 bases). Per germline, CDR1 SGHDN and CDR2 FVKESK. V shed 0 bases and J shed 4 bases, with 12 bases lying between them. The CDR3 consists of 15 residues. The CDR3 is CASSQDRQAAYGYTF. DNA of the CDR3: TGTGCCAGCAGCCAAGATAGACAGGCGGCCTATGGCTACACCTTC.

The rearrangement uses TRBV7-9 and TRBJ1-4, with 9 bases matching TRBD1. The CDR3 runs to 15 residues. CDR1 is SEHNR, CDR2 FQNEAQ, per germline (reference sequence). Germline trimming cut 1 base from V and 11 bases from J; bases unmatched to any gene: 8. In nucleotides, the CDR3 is TGTGCCAGCAGCTTAGGGGGACAGGGAAGTCAGAAACTGTTTTTT. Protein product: CASSLGGQGSQKLFF. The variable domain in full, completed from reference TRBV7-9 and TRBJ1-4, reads DTGVSQNPRHKITKRGQNVTFRCDPISEHNRLYWYRQTLGQGPEFLTYFQNEAQLEKSRLLSDRFSAERPKGSFSTLEIQRTEQGDSAMYLCASSLGGQGSQKLFFGSGTQLSVL.

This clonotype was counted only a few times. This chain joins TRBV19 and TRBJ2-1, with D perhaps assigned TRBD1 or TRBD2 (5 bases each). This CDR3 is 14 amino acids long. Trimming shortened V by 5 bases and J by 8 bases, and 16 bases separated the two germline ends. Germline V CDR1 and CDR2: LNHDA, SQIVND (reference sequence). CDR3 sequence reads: CASSSGPTNHEQFF. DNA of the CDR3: TGTGCCAGTAGTTCGGGGCCGACCAACCATGAGCAGTTCTTC. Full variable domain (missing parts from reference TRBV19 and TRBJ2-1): DGGITQSPKYLFRKEGQNVTLSCEQNLNHDAMYWYRQDPGQGLRLIYYSQIVNDFQKGDIAEGYSVSREKKESFPLTVTSAQKNPTAFYLCASSSGPTNHEQFFGPGTRLTVL.

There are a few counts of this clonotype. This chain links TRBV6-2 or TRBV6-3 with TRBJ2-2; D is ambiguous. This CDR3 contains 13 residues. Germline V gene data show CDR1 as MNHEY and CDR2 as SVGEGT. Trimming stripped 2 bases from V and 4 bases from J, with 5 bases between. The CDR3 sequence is CASSYTPTGELFF. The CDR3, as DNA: TGTGCCAGCAGTTACACCCCCACCGGGGAGCTGTTTTTT.

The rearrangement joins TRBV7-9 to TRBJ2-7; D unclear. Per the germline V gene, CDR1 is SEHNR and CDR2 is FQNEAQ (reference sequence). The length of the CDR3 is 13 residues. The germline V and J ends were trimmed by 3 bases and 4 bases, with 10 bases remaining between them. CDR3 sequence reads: CASSLNAPYEQYF. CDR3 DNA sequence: TGTGCCAGCAGCTTGAACGCCCCATACGAGCAGTACTTC. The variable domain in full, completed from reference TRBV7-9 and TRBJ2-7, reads DTGVSQNPRHKITKRGQNVTFRCDPISEHNRLYWYRQTLGQGPEFLTYFQNEAQLEKSRLLSDRFSAERPKGSFSTLEIQRTEQGDSAMYLCASSLNAPYEQYFGPGTRLTVT.

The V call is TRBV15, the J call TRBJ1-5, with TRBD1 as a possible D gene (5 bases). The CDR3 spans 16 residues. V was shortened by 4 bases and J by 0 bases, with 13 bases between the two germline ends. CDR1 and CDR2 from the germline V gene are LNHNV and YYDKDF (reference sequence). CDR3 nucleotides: TGTGCCACCAGCACCGCGGACATCCTTAGCAATCAGCCCCAGCATTTT. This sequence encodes CATSTADILSNQPQHF. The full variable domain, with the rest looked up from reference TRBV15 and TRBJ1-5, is DAMVIQNPRYQVTQFGKPVTLSCSQTLNHNVMYWYQQKSSQAPKLLFHYYDKDFNNEADTPDNFQSRRPNTSFCFLDIRSPGLGDTAMYLCATSTADILSNQPQHFGDGTRLSIL.